These 30 T cell receptor beta chains share one sample of origin, sequenced in a study of human T cells and chemical hapten exposure. Described time point: pre-sensitization, week 0. Treatment defined: therapeutic diphenylcyclopropenone sensitization with weekly scalp DPC. Each CDR3 protein gets one entry after TCRdb re-called the RACE reads with MiXCR. The sample comprises over 85,000 distinct CDR3 sequences, roughly a tenth of which are singletons, and approximately 3.1% rests with the top ten. The material was whole blood, obtained in connection with sensitization to the hapten diphenylcyclopropenone (DPC). Source of these receptors: a woman aged 55-70 years with alopecia areata. Some clones in this sample may be carry-over from other donors' samples.

This clonotype showed up just a few times. The chain links TRBV6-5 to TRBJ1-3, with D possibly matching TRBD1 (6 bases). V was cut by 7 bases and J by 0 bases, with 22 bases left in between. This CDR3 is built from 18 residues. Germline V gene sequence: CDR1 MNHEY, CDR2 SVGAGI. CDR3 bases: TGTGCCAGCACTCCTCCCTTGAGGGGGGAGACCTCTGGAAACACCATATATTTT. Its translation: CASTPPLRGETSGNTIYF.

This clonotype came up many times. This chain connects TRBV5-1 to TRBJ1-4; D gene uncertain. Germline CDR1 and CDR2: SGHRS and YFSETQ. CDR3 size: 14 residues. Deletions cut 4 bases from V and 3 bases from J, with 10 bases between. The CDR3: CASSTKLSNEKLFF. The CDR3 DNA sequence: TGCGCCAGCAGCACGAAGCTCTCTAATGAAAAACTGTTTTTT.

This clonotype was counted at least ten times. The rearrangement uses TRBV5-8 and TRBJ2-5; D ambiguous. Trimming cost V 2 bases and J 5 bases, with 10 bases left between them. This CDR3 has 13 amino acids. The germline gives CDR1 SGHTS, CDR2 YDEGEE. The chain's CDR3 is CASSFSATETQYF. Written as DNA, the CDR3 is TGTGCCAGCAGCTTTTCAGCAACGGAGACCCAGTACTTC.

The rearrangement joins TRBV6-5 to TRBJ2-7, with D possibly matching TRBD1 (5 bases). Trimming pared 0 bases from V and 3 bases from J, leaving 6 bases between. CDR3 size: 13 residues. Germline V gene sequence: CDR1 MNHEY, CDR2 SVGAGI. The CDR3 DNA follows: TGTGCCAGCAGTTACTCGACAGACTACGAGCAGTACTTC. Translating it yields CASSYSTDYEQYF.

The table lists this clonotype with a few counts. This chain links TRBV12-3 or TRBV12-4 with TRBJ2-1; D gene ambiguous. The CDR3 is 15 residues long. V was clipped by 5 bases and J by 8 bases, with 19 bases between them. Here the CDR3 DNA reads TGTGCCAGCAGTCCCTCAGGAGAGGCTGCCTATGAGCAGTTCTTC. Amino acid sequence: CASSPSGEAAYEQFF.

The CDR3 sequence is CASSDVEGANVLTF. The CDR3 DNA reads as TGTGCCAGCAGTGATGTCGAGGGGGCCAACGTCCTGACTTTC. This chain uses TRBV2 with TRBJ2-6; D call uncertain. The CDR3 sequence is 14 residues long. CDR1 SNHLY and CDR2 FYNNEI come from the germline V gene. V lost 3 bases, J lost 4 bases, and 7 bases lay in between.

The V and J genes are TRBV14 and TRBJ2-2; D not resolved. From germline, CDR1 is SGHDN and CDR2 FVKESK. The CDR3 runs 12 residues. Trimming took off 1 base at V and 5 bases at J, with 2 bases between the two ends. The DNA for the CDR3 is TGTGCCAGCAGCCAAGTGACCGGGGAGCTGTTTTTT. Residues: CASSQVTGELFF.

In this sample, this clonotype turned up many times. V and J are TRBV20-1 and TRBJ1-4, with a possible D match to TRBD1 (6 bases). CDR3 length: 12 residues. Germline-derived CDR1 and CDR2 are DFQATT and SNEGSKA (reference sequence). Trimming cost V 1 base and J 8 bases, with 8 bases left between them. The CDR3 DNA sequence: TGCAGTGCTAGAGTGGGGGGCGAAAAACTGTTTTTT. Translation: CSARVGGEKLFF.

There are a few counts of this clonotype. The chain couples TRBV20-1 to TRBJ1-6; D unclear. Germline CDR1 DFQATT, CDR2 SNEGSKA (reference sequence). V dropped 4 bases and J dropped 1 base, with 8 bases sitting between them. CDR3 length equals 14 residues. CDR3 nucleotide sequence: TGCAGTGCTATTGGGAGGTCCTATAATTCACCCCTCCACTTT. As protein: CSAIGRSYNSPLHF.

At least ten counts were recorded for this clonotype. The V gene is TRBV5-1, the J gene TRBJ1-3; unclear D gene. V was trimmed by 0 bases and J by 0 bases, leaving 13 bases between them. The CDR3 extends over 17 amino acids. Germline CDR1 and CDR2: SGHRS and YFSETQ. DNA of the CDR3: TGCGCCAGCAGCTTGGGATACGGCGTAGACTCTGGAAACACCATATATTTT. Encoded protein: CASSLGYGVDSGNTIYF. Drawing the rest from reference TRBV5-1 and TRBJ1-3, the complete variable domain is KAGVTQTPRYLIKTRGQQVTLSCSPISGHRSVSWYQQTPGQGLQFLFEYFSETQRNKGNFPGRFSGRQFSNSRSEMNVSTLELGDSALYLCASSLGYGVDSGNTIYFGEGSWLTVV.

This clonotype was recorded at least ten times. The chain joins TRBV7-2 to TRBJ2-5, with 7 nucleotides matching TRBD2. Germline CDR1 and CDR2: SGHTA and FQGNSA. Unmatched junction bases numbered 8, after V lost 2 bases and J lost 5 bases. The CDR3 runs 15 residues. The CDR3 sequence: CASSLLSGAEETQYF. CDR3 bases: TGTGCCAGCAGCTTACTAAGCGGGGCCGAGGAGACCCAGTACTTC.

The chain combines TRBV4-1 with TRBJ1-5, with D uncertain. The CDR3 has 16 residues. The V gene lost 0 bases and the J gene lost 0 bases, with 9 bases spanning the gap. Per the germline V gene, CDR1 is MGHRA and CDR2 is YSYEKL. The CDR3 DNA is TGCGCCAGCAGCCAAGATCCGGGAAATAGCAATCAGCCCCAGCATTTT. It specifies CASSQDPGNSNQPQHF.

This clonotype came up many times. The CDR3 protein is CSVGTGSNNQPQHF. In DNA, the CDR3 is TGCAGCGTGGGGACAGGGAGTAACAATCAGCCCCAGCATTTT. This chain links TRBV29-1 with TRBJ1-5; 9 bases line up with TRBD1. The J segment lost 3 bases and the V segment lost 6 bases, leaving 6 bases of the junction unmatched. The CDR3 totals 14 residues. Looked up from germline, CDR1 is SQVTM and CDR2 is ANQGSEA.

The chain employs TRBV30 and TRBJ2-3; the D gene could be TRBD1 or TRBD2 (5 bases each). The CDR3 sequence is 15 residues long. V was clipped by 2 bases and J by 6 bases, with 18 bases between them. Germline V gene data show CDR1 as GTSNPN and CDR2 as SVGIG (reference sequence). The CDR3 loop reads CAWSRPRDRGDTQYF. CDR3 DNA sequence: TGTGCCTGGAGTCGCCCCAGGGACCGAGGGGATACGCAGTATTTT.

This clonotype was observed many times. The V gene is TRBV25-1, the J gene TRBJ2-1; 8 bases agree with TRBD2. The germline CDR1 and CDR2 sequences are MGHDK and SYGVNS. The CDR3 length is 14 residues. Losses at the gene ends were 6 bases for V and 4 bases for J; bases not matched to a gene: 5. The CDR3 protein is CASSGTREYNEQFF. The CDR3 DNA is TGTGCCAGCAGCGGGACTAGGGAGTACAATGAGCAGTTCTTC.

This clonotype was observed at least ten times. The chain links TRBV5-1 to TRBJ2-1, with TRBD1 identical over 9 bases. Germline CDR1 reads SGHRS; CDR2 reads YFSETQ. J gave up 8 bases and V 3 bases, and 12 bases lay outside the gene matches. This CDR3 has 16 residues. The CDR3 loop is CASSYQTGGAGYEQFF. The CDR3 DNA is TGCGCCAGCAGCTACCAAACAGGGGGCGCGGGCTATGAGCAGTTCTTC.

In its sample, this clonotype was seen a few times. This chain links TRBV5-1 with TRBJ1-2; perhaps TRBD1 as D (5 bases). Per germline, CDR1 SGHRS and CDR2 YFSETQ. This CDR3 comprises 14 residues. Trimming cost V 7 bases and J 0 bases, with 13 bases left between them. CDR3 nucleotides: TGCGCCAGCGCCCGGGACGGCGCTAACTATGGCTACACCTTC. Translating it yields CASARDGANYGYTF.

This clonotype occurred many times. V is TRBV15 and J is TRBJ2-1; D gene unclear. V was trimmed by 0 bases and J by 1 base, leaving 4 bases between them. Germline assignment: CDR1 LNHNV and CDR2 YYDKDF (reference sequence). The CDR3 contains 14 residues. The CDR3 coding sequence is TGTGCCACCAGCAGAGATCCGTCCTACAATGAGCAGTTCTTC. Its translation: CATSRDPSYNEQFF.

The CDR3 protein is CASSQDYSGELFF. CDR3 DNA: TGTGCCAGCAGCCAAGATTATTCCGGGGAGCTGTTTTTT. The chain recombines TRBV4-2 with TRBJ2-2; D ambiguous. Germline CDR1 is LGHNA and CDR2 is YNFKEQ. Trimming took off 0 bases at V and 6 bases at J, with 5 bases between the two ends. The CDR3 length is 13 residues.

This chain uses TRBV10-3 with TRBJ2-1; D is perhaps TRBD2 (6 bases). This CDR3 is built from 15 residues. Germline-derived CDR1 and CDR2 are ENHRY and SYGVKD. V was cut by 1 base and J by 8 bases, with 15 bases left in between. The CDR3 sequence is CAISEWRAIIDEQFF. The DNA of the CDR3 is TGTGCCATCAGTGAGTGGAGGGCAATTATCGATGAGCAGTTCTTC.

This clonotype was recorded many times. This rearrangement joins TRBV12-3 or TRBV12-4 to TRBJ2-7; 7 nucleotides align to TRBD2. The length of the CDR3 is 14 residues. V was clipped by 5 bases and J by 4 bases; unmatched bases: 8. Here the CDR3 reads CASSASGTVYEQYF. The CDR3 coding sequence is TGTGCCAGCAGTGCTAGCGGAACCGTTTACGAGCAGTACTTC.

This clonotype was counted at least ten times. This sequence joins TRBV7-9 and TRBJ2-5, with D maybe TRBD2 (5 bases). Germline CDR1 and CDR2: SEHNR and FQNEAQ (reference sequence). The CDR3 sequence is 15 residues long. V dropped 1 base and J dropped 7 bases, with 16 bases sitting between them. The CDR3 spells CASSLEGSYFGTQYF. The CDR3 DNA is TGTGCCAGCAGCTTAGAAGGGAGCTACTTTGGGACCCAGTACTTC. The full variable domain, completed using reference TRBV7-9 and TRBJ2-5, is DTGVSQNPRHKITKRGQNVTFRCDPISEHNRLYWYRQTLGQGPEFLTYFQNEAQLEKSRLLSDRFSAERPKGSFSTLEIQRTEQGDSAMYLCASSLEGSYFGTQYFGPGTRLLVL.

The chain uses TRBV12-3 or TRBV12-4 and TRBJ2-5; D is ambiguous. The CDR3 runs 14 residues. V shed 3 bases and J shed 4 bases, with 12 bases lying between them. CDR3 nucleotide sequence: TGTGCCAGCAGTTTCACGGGCTTAGGAGAGACCCAGTACTTC. Translation gives CASSFTGLGETQYF.

The chain recombines TRBV5-1 with TRBJ2-3; D perhaps matches TRBD2 (5 bases). Trimming left V 4 bases short and J 2 bases short, with 5 bases between. Germline V CDR1 and CDR2: SGHRS, YFSETQ. The CDR3 is 12 residues long. DNA of the CDR3: TGCGCCAGCAGCCGGGACACAGATACGCAGTATTTT. As protein: CASSRDTDTQYF.

The genes are TRBV20-1 and TRBJ2-1; 9 positions match TRBD1. Germline V gene lookup returns CDR1 DFQATT and CDR2 SNEGSKA (reference sequence). This CDR3 contains 16 residues. V gave up 6 bases and J gave up 1 base; unmatched junction bases: 10. CDR3: CSATGQGPRSYNEQFF. The DNA for the CDR3 is TGCAGTGCGACGGGACAGGGACCGAGGTCCTACAATGAGCAGTTCTTC.

This clonotype was observed a few times. This chain uses TRBV30 with TRBJ1-1; 7 bases align to TRBD1. This CDR3 has 14 residues. The germline CDR1 and CDR2 sequences are GTSNPN and SVGIG (reference sequence). The V segment lost 0 bases and the J segment 0 bases; nucleotides outside the gene matches: 1. The CDR3 sequence is CAWSVQGVNTEAFF. The CDR3 DNA reads TGTGCCTGGAGTGTTCAGGGGGTGAACACTGAAGCTTTCTTT.

Remarks on this clonotype: A junction boundary mismatches the germline segment, possibly from a read error. In DNA form, the CDR3 reads TGCGTCAGCAGCCAAATAAACCAAATTTCCTCCTACAATGAGCAGTTCTTC. Its translation: CVSSQINQISSYNEQFF. The chain joins TRBV4-1 to TRBJ2-1; D gene uncertain. The CDR3 runs 17 residues. Germline V gene lookup returns CDR1 MGHRA and CDR2 YSYEKL.

In the case of this clonotype: This CDR3 is missing its conserved last phenylalanine or tryptophan, likely due to a read error. V and J are TRBV20-1 and TRBJ2-7; D may match TRBD1 or TRBD2 (5 bases each). Trimming pared 2 bases from V and 2 bases from J, leaving 16 bases between. The CDR3 sequence is 15 residues long. Germline assignment: CDR1 DFQATT and CDR2 SNEGSKA (reference sequence). CDR3 region: CSARTPLGTAYEQYS. The CDR3 bases are TGCAGTGCTAGAACTCCCCTCGGGACGGCCTACGAGCAGTACTCC.

This clonotype showed up just a few times. The chain links TRBV19 to TRBJ2-7, with D perhaps TRBD2 (6 bases). Trimming removed 2 bases at V and 2 bases at J, with 16 bases between. The germline CDR1 and CDR2 sequences are LNHDA and SQIVND (reference sequence). The length of the CDR3 is 16 residues. CDR3 DNA sequence: TGTGCCAGTAGTATACCTCCGGGAGCCATAACCTACGAGCAGTACTTC. It codes for CASSIPPGAITYEQYF.

This rearrangement joins TRBV12-3 or TRBV12-4 to TRBJ2-1, with D maybe TRBD1 (6 bases). Trimming removed 5 bases from V and 5 bases from J, with 13 bases in between. The CDR3 is 14 amino acids. CDR3 bases: TGTGCCAGCAGTCCAGGGGTGTATAACAATGAGCAGTTCTTC. Protein sequence: CASSPGVYNNEQFF.